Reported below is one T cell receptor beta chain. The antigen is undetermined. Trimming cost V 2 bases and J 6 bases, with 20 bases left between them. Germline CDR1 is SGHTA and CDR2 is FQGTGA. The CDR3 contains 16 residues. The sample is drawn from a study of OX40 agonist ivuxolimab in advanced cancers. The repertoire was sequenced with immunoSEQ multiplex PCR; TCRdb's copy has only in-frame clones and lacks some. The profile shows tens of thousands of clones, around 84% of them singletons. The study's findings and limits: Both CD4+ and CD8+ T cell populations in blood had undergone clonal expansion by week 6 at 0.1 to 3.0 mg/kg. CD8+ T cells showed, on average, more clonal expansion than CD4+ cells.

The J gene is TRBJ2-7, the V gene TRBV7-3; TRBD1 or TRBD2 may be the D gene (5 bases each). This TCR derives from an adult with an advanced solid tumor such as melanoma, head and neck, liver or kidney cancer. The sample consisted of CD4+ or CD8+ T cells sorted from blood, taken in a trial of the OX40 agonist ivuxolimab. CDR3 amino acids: CASSLGSGAFGAEQYF. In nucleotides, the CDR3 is TGTGCCAGCAGCTTAGGATCCGGAGCGTTCGGGGCCGAGCAGTACTTC. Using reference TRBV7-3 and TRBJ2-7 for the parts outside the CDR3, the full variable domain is GAGVSQTPSNKVTEKGKYVELRCDPISGHTALYWYRQSLGQGPEFLIYFQGTGAADDSGLPNDRFFAVRPEGSVSTLKIQRTERGDSAVYLCASSLGSGAFGAEQYFGPGTRLTVT.